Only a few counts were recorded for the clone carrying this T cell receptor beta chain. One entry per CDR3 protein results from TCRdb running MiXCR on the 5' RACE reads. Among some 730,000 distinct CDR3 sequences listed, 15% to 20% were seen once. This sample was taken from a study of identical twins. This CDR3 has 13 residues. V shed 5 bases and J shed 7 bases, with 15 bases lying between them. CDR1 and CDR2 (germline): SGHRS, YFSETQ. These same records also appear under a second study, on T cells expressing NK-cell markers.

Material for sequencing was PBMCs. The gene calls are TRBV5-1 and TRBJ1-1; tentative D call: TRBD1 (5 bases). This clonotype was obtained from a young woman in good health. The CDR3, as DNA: TGCGCCAGCAGTTCGGGCGACGGGGGTGAAGCTTTCTTT. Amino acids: CASSSGDGGEAFF.